This T cell receptor (beta chain) was recorded in a study of T-cell reconstitution after alpha-beta-depleted transplantation in children. Regarding the study as a whole: T-cell numbers and diversity, one year after transplant, stemmed largely from T cells that were newly produced. About two months after transplant, alpha-beta T cells reportedly came from several hundred expanded graft clones. Surviving recipient T cells and thymic progenitors accounted for the high day-60 TCRbeta diversity observed in some patients.

CDR1 is SEHNR, CDR2 FQNEAQ, per germline (reference sequence). CDR3 length: 17 residues. V gave up 4 bases and J gave up 3 bases, with 19 bases separating them. Concerning this clonotype itself: Its antigen is currently unknown.

It was with unique molecular identifiers that the TCRbeta library was prepared. TCRdb reanalysed the PCR reads using MiXCR and keeps one entry per CDR3 protein. The repertoire holds approximately 650,000 distinct CDR3 sequences, with less than 15% as singletons. This TCR was sampled from a girl aged 2 to 10 with congenital amegakaryocytic thrombocytopenia, due to receive a stem cell transplant. The chain uses TRBV7-9 and TRBJ2-1; TRBD1 is a possible D gene (6 bases). Sequencing was performed on PBMCs, taken before TCRalphabeta/CD19-depleted stem cell transplant. In DNA form, the CDR3 reads TGTGCCAGCAGCTCTACAACCGGGACAATATTCTACAATGAGCAGTTCTTC. This gives the protein CASSSTTGTIFYNEQFF.